This note documents a single TCR beta chain sequence. Assay used: immunoSEQ multiplex PCR; TCRdb lists only in-frame clones, some missing. This sample has tens of thousands of clones; 91% occur once, and the top ten carry 11% to 15%. The data are from a study of OX40 agonist ivuxolimab in advanced cancers. The receptor was derived from an adult with an advanced solid tumor such as melanoma, head and neck, liver or kidney cancer. The material sequenced was CD4+ or CD8+ T cells sorted from blood, taken in a trial of the OX40 agonist ivuxolimab.

The CDR3 protein is CASSQDMLAGATYEQYF. DNA of the CDR3: TGCGCCAGCAGCCAAGATATGTTGGCGGGGGCTACCTACGAGCAGTACTTC. The V gene is TRBV4-3, the J gene TRBJ2-7, with D maybe TRBD2 (7 bases). The V and J ends lost 0 bases and 2 bases respectively, with 17 bases between them. Germline V gene sequence: CDR1 LGHNA, CDR2 YSLEER. This CDR3 is 17 amino acids long.